This entry features one T cell receptor beta chain sequence. The antigen remains unidentified. One end of the junction fails to match germline, which may point to a read error. The source of the sample is a study of CD8+CD57+ T cells in acquired aplastic anemia. Looking at the study overall: Sorted CD4+ and CD8+ cells gave an average of about 3.4 ug of DNA. Study-wide points: The study found no significant CD8+ Simpson's diversity difference between patients and controls. Patients and controls shared some 30 CD8+ CDR3 sequences, highly expressed in patients.

CDR1 and CDR2 from the germline V gene are SNHLY and FYNNEI. This CDR3 has 9 amino acids. Only patients with CD8+CD57+ cell expansion on flow cytometry were chosen for sequencing. With no exception, the patients had severe acquired aplastic anemia. CDR3 and TCR beta VDJ profiling relied on genomic DNA as the template. TCRdb analysed the reads with MiXCR anew, one entry per CDR3 protein. The table has fewer than 200,000 distinct CDR3 sequences, about 50% seen once. The sequencing sample was made of sorted CD4+, CD8+, or CD8+CD57+ T cells (not recorded which) from PBMCs. The receptor was isolated from a human donor with aplastic anemia. The chain is built from TRBV2 and TRBJ2-7, with no clear D. The CDR3: CASSEGLLF. The CDR3 DNA follows: TGTGCCAGCAGTGAAGGACTCCTTTTC.